The clone carrying this TCR beta chain has ten or more counts. Its antigen remains unknown. It was RNA transcripts that yielded the amplified TCR beta CDR3 regions. With the HTBI primer set, the TCR CDR3 went through a first round of RT-PCR. In TCRdb, the multiplex PCR reads were re-called with MiXCR into one record per CDR3 protein. The table includes 500,000 or so distinct CDR3 sequences, about 15% detected once. Trimming stripped 1 base from V and 0 bases from J, with 10 bases between. This CDR3 is 15 amino acids long. The germline CDR1 and CDR2 sequences are SGHTA and FQGNSA. This entry is derived from a study of T cells in Graves' hyperthyroidism and ophthalmopathy. Study observations and caveats: A model of 13 V-J pairs discriminated ophthalmopathy from stable hyperthyroidism.

Sequencing input: blood. The J gene is TRBJ2-7, the V gene TRBV7-2; D unresolved. The receptor was isolated from a woman younger than 35 with Graves' ophthalmopathy. For the CDR3, the DNA is TGTGCCAGCAGCTTAGAACCGCGGAGCTCCTACGAGCAGTACTTC. Protein: CASSLEPRSSYEQYF.